This TCR beta chain was observed in a study of OX40 agonist ivuxolimab in advanced cancers. Study-level background: Ivuxolimab was an agonistic, fully human IgG2 monoclonal antibody directed against OX40 (CD134), a costimulatory receptor. Intravenous ivuxolimab was administered to patients every 2 weeks at six dose levels: 0.01, 0.1, 0.3, 1.5, 3 and 10 mg/kg. Of the roughly 50 dose-escalation patients, hepatocellular carcinoma was present in about 20, melanoma in around 15, renal cell carcinoma in 9 and head and neck cancer in 9. A male proportion of around 80% and a mean age of around 60 years, ranging from about 23 to 90, were recorded for the dose-escalation cohort. Prior anti-PD-1, anti-PD-L1 or anti-CTLA-4 therapy was permitted, and approximately 39% of dose-escalation patients had received checkpoint inhibitors. Three dose-escalation patients achieved partial responses, one with hepatocellular carcinoma and two with cutaneous melanoma. The point of sequencing TCRbeta in the periphery was to test whether ivuxolimab changed TCR sequence diversity and drove clonal T-cell expansion. The paper reports the monotherapy dose-escalation portion (N of about 54 patients) of the phase I ivuxolimab trial. Results and caveats for the whole study, not just this receptor: The antigen specificity of the clonally expanded peripheral T cells was not determined. After ivuxolimab, CD8+ T cells had more expanded clones than CD4+ T cells on average. Low levels of normalized T-cell clonal expansion were also shown by some nonresponding patients. At doses of 0.1 to 3.0 mg/kg, clonal expansion of both CD4+ and CD8+ blood T cells was observed from baseline to week 6. In the 0.1-3.0 mg/kg groups, partial responders were among the patients with the lowest normalized peripheral clonal expansion, particularly in CD8+ T cells.

The trial excluded patients who had a history of autoimmune disease or were on systemic immunosuppression. In every dose cohort, peripheral blood was drawn for TCR sequencing at baseline, cycle 4 day 1, and cycle 7 day 1. Samples were obtained from an open-label, multicenter, first-in-human phase I dose-escalation trial of ivuxolimab. Adults with locally advanced or metastatic melanoma, renal cell, hepatocellular, or head and neck squamous cell carcinoma were enrolled in the trial. Before TCR sequencing, CD4+ and CD8+ T cells were separately sorted from peripheral blood. In regard to this clone: Its antigen target is currently unknown. No clone much larger than this one lies a single base away; base qualities are absent.

To sequence the TCRbeta CDR3 region, genomic DNA was isolated from the sorted cells. TCRbeta CDR3 regions were sequenced using the immunoSEQ Assay. TCRdb limited this immuneACCESS table to in-frame rearrangements with V and J called. A share of clones is missing; checked studies link under half to unresolved V genes, and the rest is unexplained. The sample table contains tens of thousands of clones; only one count was recorded for about four fifths of them. 3.4% of the sample comes from the top ten. CDR1 and CDR2 (SGHVS, FNYEAQ) derive from the germline V gene. V is trimmed back by 8 bases and J by 4 bases, and the junction contains 7 bases that no gene match accounts for. There are 13 amino acids in the CDR3, from cysteine to phenylalanine inclusive. Only CDR3 DNA is held: 39 bases, read in frame from base 1.

The sequence links TRBV7-6 to TRBJ2-7, with TRBD1 identical over 8 junction bases. This receptor was identified in an adult with an advanced solid tumor such as melanoma, head and neck, liver or kidney cancer. The sample here was CD4+ or CD8+ T cells sorted from blood, taken in a trial of the OX40 agonist ivuxolimab. The encoded CDR3 is CASSAGGPYEQYF. The base sequence is TGTGCCAGCTCGGCAGGGGGCCCGTACGAGCAGTACTTC.